The 8 T cell receptor beta chains below were found in one sample sequenced in a study of CD4 and CD8 cells across lung adenocarcinoma regions. TCRdb fed the PCR reads into MiXCR, producing one record per CDR3 protein. The sample contains approximately 12,000 distinct CDR3 sequences, 45% to 55% of which appear only once. Sequenced material: CD8+ T cells from the margin of a lung tumor. The receptors shown here come from a female donor with lung adenocarcinoma. The CD4 and CD8 labels of this study may be unreliable.

V is TRBV6-1 and J is TRBJ1-5, with D tentatively TRBD1 (5 bases). The CDR3 is 14 residues long. Trimming cost V 1 base and J 4 bases, with 8 bases left between them. Germline CDR1 and CDR2: MNHNS and SASEGT. The CDR3 loop is CASSEVGGNQPQHF. The CDR3 DNA follows: TGTGCCAGCAGTGAAGTCGGGGGTAATCAGCCCCAGCATTTT.

Details on this clonotype: A much larger clonotype is one base distant, so this may be a read error. The J gene is TRBJ2-7, the V gene TRBV6-1, with D perhaps being TRBD1 or TRBD2 (5 bases each). Germline CDR1 reads MNHNS; CDR2 reads SASEGT. CDR3 length: 15 amino acids. The CDR3 DNA reads as TGTGCCAGCAGTAGAGGGACCGACGACTCCCACGAGCAGTACTTC. This encodes CASSRGTDDSHEQYF.

This chain connects TRBV20-1 to TRBJ2-4; either TRBD1 or TRBD2 may supply D (5 bases each). The J call may not be correct, given that the DNA end is closer to TRBJ2-5. Per the germline V gene, CDR1 is DFQATT and CDR2 is SNEGSKA (reference sequence). The CDR3 extends over 15 amino acids. CDR3 coding DNA: TGCAGTGCTCTTCCCGGGACCACCACCAAAAAGACCCAGTACTTC. It is translated as CSALPGTTTKKTQYF.

The sample holds a few counts of this clonotype. V is TRBV7-3 and J is TRBJ2-1; 10 bases align to TRBD1. This CDR3 has 15 amino acids. The germline V gene encodes CDR1 SGHTA and CDR2 FQGTGA. V gave up 2 bases and J gave up 7 bases; unmatched junction bases: 5. The CDR3 loop is CASSLGTGASNEQFF. The CDR3 DNA reads TGTGCCAGCAGCTTAGGGACAGGGGCTTCAAATGAGCAGTTCTTC. Supplemented by reference TRBV7-3 and TRBJ2-1, the full variable domain reads GAGVSQTPSNKVTEKGKYVELRCDPISGHTALYWYRQSLGQGPEFLIYFQGTGAADDSGLPNDRFFAVRPEGSVSTLKIQRTERGDSAVYLCASSLGTGASNEQFFGPGTRLTVL.

Ten or more counts support this clonotype. The chain joins TRBV7-3 to TRBJ2-3, with D unresolved. The germline V gene has CDR1 SGHTA and CDR2 FQGTGA. Trimming left V 5 bases short and J 2 bases short, with 8 bases between. The CDR3 consists of 13 residues. The CDR3 loop is CASSPGSTDTQYF. The CDR3 DNA follows: TGTGCCAGCAGCCCCGGGTCCACAGATACGCAGTATTTT.

The chain carries TRBV6-1 and TRBJ2-2; D may be TRBD1 or TRBD2 (5 bases each). Germline lookup yields CDR1 MNHNS and CDR2 SASEGT. The CDR3 loop spans 15 amino acids. V was pared by 6 bases and J by 3 bases, with 14 bases between. CDR3 region: CASRHGAVDTGELFF. The DNA for the CDR3 is TGTGCCAGCAGGCACGGGGCCGTGGACACCGGGGAGCTGTTTTTT.

The V and J genes are TRBV6-7 and TRBJ2-1, with no clear D. TRBV6-7 is treated as an ORF (open reading frame) with a function not yet certain. The CDR3 extends over 15 amino acids. Trimming took off 4 bases at V and 0 bases at J, with 10 bases between the two ends. CDR3 sequence: CASSSWAGSYNEQFF. The CDR3 DNA sequence: TGTGCCAGCAGTTCATGGGCCGGCTCCTACAATGAGCAGTTCTTC.

This clonotype showed up many times. The chain has TRBV7-6 and TRBJ2-1, with D unresolved. The CDR3 covers 14 residues. Germline V gives CDR1 SGHVS, CDR2 FNYEAQ. The V and J ends lost 1 base and 7 bases respectively, with 11 bases between them. The CDR3 nucleotides are TGTGCCAGCAGCTTAGGATTAGGGCGGAATGAGCAGTTCTTC. As protein: CASSLGLGRNEQFF.